This passage covers 14 T cell receptor beta chains from one sample sequenced in a study of vaccination and CD4 T cells after COVID-19. No antigen is known for these receptors. Time point specified: late sampling 161 to 241 days after vaccination in three convalescent patients. As to treatment: approximately nine-day PBMC culture with coronavirus spike peptide pools or control peptides (ViraFEST assay). Cultured CD4+ T cell DNA underwent sequencing with the Oncomine TCR Beta short-read assay. Each CDR3 protein is one row after TCRdb ran MiXCR on the PCR reads. Of around 18,000 distinct CDR3 sequences in the sample, 51% are singletons; the top ten hold less than 25%. The sequenced sample was CD4+ T cells from blood, cultured in vitro, obtained about 7 months after SARS-CoV-2 vaccination. The origin of the receptors is a human donor who had recovered from COVID-19.

DNA of the CDR3: TGTGCCAGCAGCGGGAGGGGCCGAGAAGCTTTCTTT. The encoded protein is CASSGRGREAFF. V gene TRBV5-4 combines with J gene TRBJ1-1, with D maybe TRBD1 (5 bases). The CDR3 totals 12 residues. Germline CDR1 is SGHNT and CDR2 is YYREEE (reference sequence). V lost 4 bases, J lost 8 bases, and 12 bases lay in between.

This clonotype turned up a few times. The rearrangement links TRBV7-3 to TRBJ1-1, with D possibly being TRBD1 (6 bases). V lost 3 bases and J 1 base, leaving 9 bases between the germline ends. The germline CDR1 and CDR2 sequences are SGHTA and FQGTGA. This CDR3 region has 14 residues. The CDR3 DNA follows: TGTGCCAGCAGCTTCGGGGGCTGGAACACTGAAGCTTTCTTT. Its protein product is CASSFGGWNTEAFF.

This clonotype has a single count. The rearrangement uses TRBV2 and TRBJ1-1; 7 bases align to TRBD1. The CDR3 covers 14 residues. V lost 8 bases, J lost 3 bases, and 9 bases stayed unmatched. Germline V gives CDR1 SNHLY, CDR2 FYNNEI. The CDR3 DNA follows: TGTGCCAGCTCATCCCGGGACAGATACACTGAAGCTTTCTTT. It specifies CASSSRDRYTEAFF.

This clonotype was seen a few times. The chain recombines TRBV9 with TRBJ2-1; TRBD1 matches at 8 bases. This CDR3 has 14 amino acids. CDR1 and CDR2 (germline): SGDLS, YYNGEE. The V gene end was trimmed by 2 bases and the J gene end by 6 bases; junction bases not matched to a gene: 4. The CDR3 spells CASSVQGASNEQFF. DNA for the CDR3: TGTGCCAGCAGCGTGCAGGGGGCTAGCAATGAGCAGTTCTTC.

The chain uses TRBV7-3 and TRBJ2-5; D remains unclear. Germline V lookup: CDR1 SGHTA, CDR2 FQGTGA. This CDR3 is built from 13 residues. V dropped 3 bases and J dropped 1 base, with 6 bases sitting between them. The CDR3 protein is CASSFNRQETQYF. The CDR3 bases are TGTGCCAGCAGCTTCAACCGCCAAGAGACCCAGTACTTC.

V gene TRBV11-3 combines with J gene TRBJ2-3; possibly TRBD2 for D (6 bases). This CDR3 is built from 15 residues. V lost 0 bases and J 4 bases, leaving 11 bases between the germline ends. CDR1 and CDR2 (germline): SGHNT, YENEEA. The chain's CDR3 is CASSLERGSPDTQYF. CDR3 nucleotides: TGTGCCAGCAGCTTAGAACGGGGGAGCCCAGATACGCAGTATTTT.

The V gene is TRBV27, the J gene TRBJ1-1; D uncertain. Germline lookup yields CDR1 MNHEY and CDR2 SMNVEV (reference sequence). The CDR3 length is 11 residues. Trimming cost V 4 bases and J 7 bases, with 7 bases left between them. The CDR3 protein is CASSSRGEAFF. CDR3 DNA sequence: TGTGCCAGCAGTTCTAGAGGTGAAGCTTTCTTT.

This clonotype appeared a single time. The chain carries TRBV5-4 and TRBJ1-6; a weak D match, TRBD1 (5 bases). The CDR3 has 14 residues. Germline V gives CDR1 SGHNT, CDR2 YYREEE (reference sequence). V lost 0 bases and J 8 bases, leaving 9 bases between the germline ends. The CDR3 here is CASSLGQLDSPLHF. DNA for the CDR3: TGTGCCAGCAGCTTGGGACAGCTTGATTCACCCCTCCACTTT.

This clonotype was counted once. The J gene is TRBJ1-1, the V gene TRBV20-1; the D gene is possibly TRBD1 (5 bases). Between the trimmed V and J ends, which lost 6 bases and 5 bases, there was a span of 25 bases. The CDR3 is made up of 16 amino acids. Germline CDR1 is DFQATT and CDR2 is SNEGSKA (reference sequence). The CDR3 spells CSARDLLGWVLTEAFF. For the CDR3, the DNA is TGCAGTGCGAGGGACCTCCTCGGATGGGTGTTAACTGAAGCTTTCTTT.

As DNA, the CDR3 is TGTGCCATCAGTGGGGCAGATATCCCCTTCTACGAGCAGTACTTC. This sequence encodes CAISGADIPFYEQYF. The chain is built from TRBV10-3 and TRBJ2-7; D not certain. Trimming pared 4 bases from V and 3 bases from J, leaving 16 bases between. The CDR3 extends over 15 amino acids. Germline values: CDR1 ENHRY, CDR2 SYGVKD.

The V call is TRBV7-8, the J call TRBJ2-7; TRBD1 agrees at 9 bases. This CDR3 contains 22 residues. Germline V gives CDR1 SGHVS, CDR2 FQNEAQ. The V segment lost 1 base and the J segment 4 bases; nucleotides outside the gene matches: 26. The CDR3 DNA is TGTGCCAGCAGCTTAGGGTACCTGCGGACAGGGGTTTTAGACGACCTAGAGTACGAGCAGTACTTC. It translates to CASSLGYLRTGVLDDLEYEQYF.

The rearrangement links TRBV6-1 to TRBJ2-3, with D possibly being TRBD1 (5 bases). The germline V and J ends were trimmed by 7 bases and 5 bases, with 13 bases remaining between them. Looked up from germline, CDR1 is MNHNS and CDR2 is SASEGT. The CDR3 totals 13 residues. For the CDR3, the DNA is TGTGCCAGCAAATTAGGGGCTGGAGATACGCAGTATTTT. Its protein product is CASKLGAGDTQYF.

This clonotype was counted only a few times. V and J are TRBV7-3 and TRBJ1-2; D is uncertain. V was shortened by 6 bases and J by 4 bases, with 18 bases between the two germline ends. Germline assignment: CDR1 SGHTA and CDR2 FQGTGA. The CDR3 runs to 15 residues. The DNA for the CDR3 is TGTGCCAGCAGGGAAGAAGCGGGATACATCTATGGCTACACCTTC. It encodes CASREEAGYIYGYTF.

This clonotype was detected only a few times. V is TRBV7-2 and J is TRBJ2-3, with D perhaps TRBD2 (5 bases). The CDR3 runs 13 residues. Germline CDR1 is SGHTA and CDR2 is FQGNSA. Trimming left V 5 bases short and J 4 bases short, with 10 bases between. Written as DNA, the CDR3 is TGTGCCAGCAGCCGACTACGTTCAGATACGCAGTATTTT. Protein: CASSRLRSDTQYF.